This T cell receptor (beta chain) derives from a study of T cells in Graves' hyperthyroidism and ophthalmopathy. TCR beta CDR3 regions were amplified from RNA transcripts. HTBI primers were the set used in a first-round RT-PCR of the TCR CDR3. Using its own MiXCR run on the multiplex PCR reads, TCRdb lists one record per CDR3 protein. There are roughly 580,000 distinct CDR3 sequences in the sample; about 15% occur only once, and roughly 6.2% lies in the top ten. Newly diagnosed hyperthyroidism patients aged 18 to 65 years had disease lasting under 2 months. Exclusion criteria comprised uncontrolled infection, other autoimmune disease, pregnancy or lactation. Each diagnosis drew on symptoms, thyroxine, TRAb, thyroid ultrasound and orbital computed tomography findings. Blood was drawn at first hyperthyroidism diagnosis, before any ophthalmopathy symptoms. The table lists this clonotype with a few counts.

V shed 0 bases and J shed 5 bases, with 28 bases lying between them. CDR3 length equals 19 residues. Looked up from germline, CDR1 is SQVTM and CDR2 is ANQGSEA. This TCR came from a woman in her twenties or thirties with Graves' hyperthyroidism that later progressed to Graves' ophthalmopathy. The chain combines TRBV29-1 with TRBJ2-5, with a tentative D call TRBD1 (5 bases). The sequencing sample was made of blood. The CDR3 DNA reads as TGCAGCGTTGAAGATCCCGAACTTAACTTGGGGCCCCCTCCGGAGACCCAGTACTTC. Protein product: CSVEDPELNLGPPPETQYF.